This entry describes one T cell receptor beta chain. Its antigen is undetermined. The data are from a study of post-analysis software for immune sequencing data. Overall study results and limits: Patients used about 5 TRBV segments, including TRBV5-6, TRBV5-1 and TRBV20-1, more often than controls.

Incorporated into the TCR beta cDNA libraries were unique molecular identifiers, which served to reduce PCR and sequencing biases. In TCRdb, the PCR reads were re-called with MiXCR into one record per CDR3 protein. This table has hundreds of thousands of distinct CDR3 sequences, 44% appearing once. This CDR3 is 13 amino acids long. The V end lost 0 bases, the J end lost 6 bases, and 9 bases lay between the germline ends. The origin of this receptor is a girl under 18 with multiple sclerosis. The chain couples TRBV12-3 or TRBV12-4 to TRBJ2-7; D is possibly TRBD1 or TRBD2 (5 bases each). Sequencing was performed on blood. CDR3 nucleotides: TGTGCCAGCAGTTTAGCGTTGGGGGTCGAGCAGTACTTC. Amino acids: CASSLALGVEQYF.